The source of this TCR beta chain is a study of T cell responses to AZD1222 COVID-19 vaccine. With V trimmed by 4 bases and J by 5 bases, 7 bases remained unmatched. The CDR3 is 15 amino acids. Germline CDR1 SGHRS, CDR2 YFSETQ. Here immunoSEQ multiplex PCR was the method, and the copy in TCRdb shows in-frame clones only, minus some. The table lists some 150,000 clones, under 95% of them singletons. Sequencing was performed on peripheral blood, taken on day 0 of AZD1222 vaccination. The TCR originated in an adult in good health. The chain employs TRBV5-1 and TRBJ2-5, with 11 bases identical to TRBD2. DNA for the CDR3: TGCGCCAGCAGCCTTAGCGGGAGGGCCGGCGAGACCCAGTACTTC. Protein product: CASSLSGRAGETQYF.